The rows below give T cell receptor beta chains drawn from one sample of a study of blood T cell repertoires in COVID-19. Sequenced by immunoSEQ multiplex PCR; TCRdb stores in-frame clones only, minus some. The sample lists around 190,000 clones, roughly 88% occurring once. Sequenced input: peripheral blood. The receptor set was obtained from a man aged 50 to 60 with COVID-19, enrolled during active disease. Each CDR3 is given with its conserved first and last residue. Each record gives: J gene, D gene, V gene, clone size, CDR3 protein, CDR3 DNA. The D gene is left open where the match is weak. Where a row states a size, it is once, few, many or the class of an expanded clone; other rows omit it.

j_call: TRBJ2-3
d_call: NA
v_call: TRBV2
clone_size: once
cdr3_aa: CASSEDGRGTDTQYF
cdr3_nt: TGTGCCAGCAGTGAAGATGGGAGAGGCACAGATACGCAGTATTTT

j_call: TRBJ1-1
d_call: NA
v_call: TRBV28
clone_size: NA
cdr3_aa: CASSLLVTGEAFF
cdr3_nt: TGTGCCAGCAGTTTATTGGTAACAGGTGAAGCTTTCTTT

j_call: TRBJ2-3
d_call: NA
v_call: TRBV2
clone_size: NA
cdr3_aa: CASSGWTSPDTQYF
cdr3_nt: TGTGCCAGCAGTGGATGGACATCCCCAGATACGCAGTATTTT

j_call: TRBJ1-1
d_call: NA
v_call: TRBV14
clone_size: NA
cdr3_aa: CASSQVGGPSTEAFF
cdr3_nt: TGTGCCAGCAGCCAAGTCGGGGGGCCTTCGACTGAAGCTTTCTTT

j_call: TRBJ2-5
d_call: NA
v_call: TRBV19
clone_size: NA
cdr3_aa: CASSTQGGSPQYF
cdr3_nt: TGTGCCAGTAGTACTCAGGGTGGATCCCCCCAGTACTTC

j_call: TRBJ2-2
d_call: TRBD2
v_call: TRBV18
clone_size: NA
cdr3_aa: CASSPGIAGASNTGELFF
cdr3_nt: TGTGCCAGCTCACCCGGAATAGCGGGGGCCTCGAACACCGGGGAGCTGTTTTTT

j_call: TRBJ1-1
d_call: NA
v_call: TRBV30
clone_size: NA
cdr3_aa: CAWSVIGEGTEAFF
cdr3_nt: TGTGCCTGGAGTGTAATAGGGGAGGGCACTGAAGCTTTCTTT

j_call: TRBJ2-5
d_call: TRBD2
v_call: TRBV5-6
clone_size: NA
cdr3_aa: CASRLQRGGRETQYF
cdr3_nt: TGTGCCAGCAGACTCCAGCGGGGGGGCCGAGAGACCCAGTACTTC

j_call: TRBJ1-2
d_call: NA
v_call: TRBV27
clone_size: NA
cdr3_aa: CASRSGLGVGGLNYGYTF
cdr3_nt: TGTGCCAGCAGATCGGGACTTGGGGTGGGGGGACTCAACTATGGCTACACCTTC

j_call: TRBJ2-3
d_call: TRBD2
v_call: TRBV5-5
clone_size: NA
cdr3_aa: CASLAALLSDNTQYF
cdr3_nt: TGTGCCAGCCTAGCGGCGCTTCTCTCAGACAATACGCAGTATTTT

j_call: TRBJ2-7
d_call: NA
v_call: TRBV12-3/TRBV12-4
clone_size: NA
cdr3_aa: CASSSGYEQYF
cdr3_nt: TGTGCCAGCAGTTCGGGATACGAGCAGTACTTC

j_call: TRBJ1-5
d_call: NA
v_call: TRBV19
clone_size: once
cdr3_aa: CASNGGARQEHQPQHF
cdr3_nt: TGTGCCAGTAATGGGGGAGCCAGACAGGAGCATCAGCCCCAGCATTTT

j_call: TRBJ2-5
d_call: TRBD2
v_call: TRBV9
clone_size: NA
cdr3_aa: CASSSSGRAGLETQYF
cdr3_nt: TGTGCCAGCAGCTCAAGCGGGAGGGCCGGTTTGGAGACCCAGTACTTC

j_call: TRBJ1-5
d_call: NA
v_call: TRBV5-1
clone_size: NA
cdr3_aa: CASSLTGQKNQPQHF
cdr3_nt: TGCGCCAGCTCCTTGACGGGACAAAAAAATCAGCCCCAGCATTTT

j_call: TRBJ2-3
d_call: TRBD2
v_call: TRBV9
clone_size: NA
cdr3_aa: CASSAPAGGDTQYF
cdr3_nt: TGTGCCAGCAGCGCCCCCGCGGGGGGGGATACGCAGTATTTT

j_call: TRBJ2-3
d_call: TRBD1
v_call: TRBV19
clone_size: NA
cdr3_aa: CASSPGQLRMDTQYF
cdr3_nt: TGTGCCAGTAGTCCGGGACAGCTCCGAATGGATACGCAGTATTTT

j_call: TRBJ2-7
d_call: NA
v_call: TRBV7-9
clone_size: NA
cdr3_aa: CASSDGAGDQYF
cdr3_nt: TGTGCCAGCAGCGACGGCGCCGGGGATCAGTACTTC

j_call: TRBJ1-1
d_call: NA
v_call: TRBV6-5
clone_size: NA
cdr3_aa: CASSPRTGNTEAFF
cdr3_nt: TGTGCCAGCAGCCCCCGGACGGGAAACACTGAAGCTTTCTTT

j_call: TRBJ2-7
d_call: TRBD1
v_call: TRBV24-1
clone_size: once
cdr3_aa: CATSVGTAKSYEQYF
cdr3_nt: TGTGCCACCAGTGTTGGGACAGCCAAGTCCTACGAGCAGTACTTC

j_call: TRBJ2-3
d_call: TRBD1
v_call: TRBV7-6
clone_size: NA
cdr3_aa: CASSQTGPPADTQYF
cdr3_nt: TGTGCCAGCAGCCAGACAGGGCCACCCGCAGATACGCAGTATTTT

j_call: TRBJ2-5
d_call: TRBD1
v_call: TRBV6-5
clone_size: NA
cdr3_aa: CASHLQGEETQYF
cdr3_nt: TGTGCCAGCCACTTGCAGGGGGAAGAGACCCAGTACTTC

j_call: TRBJ2-7
d_call: NA
v_call: TRBV28
clone_size: NA
cdr3_aa: CASSPRGVQYF
cdr3_nt: TGTGCCAGCAGTCCCCGGGGAGTGCAGTACTTC

j_call: TRBJ1-1
d_call: NA
v_call: TRBV24-1
clone_size: NA
cdr3_aa: CATPLPTVGDTEAFF
cdr3_nt: TGTGCCACCCCTCTGCCGACAGTTGGGGACACTGAAGCTTTCTTT

j_call: TRBJ2-2
d_call: NA
v_call: TRBV7-9
clone_size: NA
cdr3_aa: CASSLGLAGAGELFF
cdr3_nt: TGTGCCAGCAGCTTAGGCCTAGCAGGCGCCGGGGAGCTGTTTTTT

j_call: TRBJ2-3
d_call: NA
v_call: TRBV6-1
clone_size: NA
cdr3_aa: CASSEGVGGLRTDTQYF
cdr3_nt: TGTGCCAGCAGTGAAGGTGTAGGGGGTCTGAGGACAGATACGCAGTATTTT

j_call: TRBJ2-1
d_call: TRBD2
v_call: TRBV11-2
clone_size: once
cdr3_aa: CASSLDPAGGYNEQFF
cdr3_nt: TGTGCCAGCAGCTTAGATCCAGCGGGGGGGTACAATGAGCAGTTCTTC

j_call: TRBJ2-1
d_call: TRBD1
v_call: TRBV5-4
clone_size: NA
cdr3_aa: CASSPGQVHNEQFF
cdr3_nt: TGTGCCAGCAGCCCGGGACAGGTCCACAATGAGCAGTTCTTC